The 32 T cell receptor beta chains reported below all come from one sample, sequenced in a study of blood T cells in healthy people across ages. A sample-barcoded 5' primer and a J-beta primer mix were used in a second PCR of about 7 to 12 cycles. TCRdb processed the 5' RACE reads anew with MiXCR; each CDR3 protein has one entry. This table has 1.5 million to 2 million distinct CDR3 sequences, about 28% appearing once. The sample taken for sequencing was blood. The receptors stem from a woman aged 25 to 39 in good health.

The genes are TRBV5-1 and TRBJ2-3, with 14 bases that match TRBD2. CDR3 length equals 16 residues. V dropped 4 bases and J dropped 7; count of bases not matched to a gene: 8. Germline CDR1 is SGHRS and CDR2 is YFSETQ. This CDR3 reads CASSATTSGGANTQYF. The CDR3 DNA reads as TGCGCCAGCAGCGCCACGACTAGCGGGGGGGCAAATACGCAGTATTTT.

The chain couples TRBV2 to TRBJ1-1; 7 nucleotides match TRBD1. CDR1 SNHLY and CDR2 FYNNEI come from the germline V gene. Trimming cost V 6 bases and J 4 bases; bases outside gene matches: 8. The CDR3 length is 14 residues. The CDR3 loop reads CASRSRQGATEAFF. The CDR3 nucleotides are TGTGCCAGCAGATCCCGACAGGGCGCCACTGAAGCTTTCTTT.

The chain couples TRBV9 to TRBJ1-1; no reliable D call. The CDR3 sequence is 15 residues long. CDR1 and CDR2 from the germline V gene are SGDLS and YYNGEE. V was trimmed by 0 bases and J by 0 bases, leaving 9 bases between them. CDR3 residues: CASSVVAAMNTEAFF. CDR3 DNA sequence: TGTGCCAGCAGCGTAGTCGCAGCCATGAACACTGAAGCTTTCTTT.

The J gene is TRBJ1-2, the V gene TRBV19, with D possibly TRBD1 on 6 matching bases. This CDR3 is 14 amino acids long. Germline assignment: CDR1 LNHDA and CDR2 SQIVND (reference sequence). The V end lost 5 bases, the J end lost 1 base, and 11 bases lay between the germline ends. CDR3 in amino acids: CASSWGAGNYGYTF. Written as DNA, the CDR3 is TGTGCCAGTAGTTGGGGGGCCGGTAACTATGGCTACACCTTC.

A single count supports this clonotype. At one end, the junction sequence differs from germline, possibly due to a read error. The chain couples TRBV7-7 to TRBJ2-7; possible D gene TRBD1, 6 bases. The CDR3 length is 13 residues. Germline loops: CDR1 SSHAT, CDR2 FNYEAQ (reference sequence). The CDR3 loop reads CVSSPGQSYEQYF. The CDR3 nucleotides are TGTGTCAGCAGCCCCGGACAGAGCTACGAGCAGTACTTC.

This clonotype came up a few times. The CDR3 region has the DNA TGTGCCAGCAGCCAAGTTAATGCCCTCGGGGAGACCCAGTACTTC. Its translation: CASSQVNALGETQYF. The chain uses TRBV3-1 and TRBJ2-5; D is unclear. The V end was cut by 1 base, the J end by 5 bases, with 14 bases between. The V gene's germline CDR1 is LGHDT and CDR2 YNNKEL (reference sequence). The CDR3 is made up of 15 amino acids.

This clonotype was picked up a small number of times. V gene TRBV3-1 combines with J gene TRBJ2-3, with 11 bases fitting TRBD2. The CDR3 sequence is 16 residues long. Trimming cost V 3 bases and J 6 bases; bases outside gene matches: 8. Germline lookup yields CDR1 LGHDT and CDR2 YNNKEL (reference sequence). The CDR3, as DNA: TGTGCCAGCAGCCACCCACTAGCGGGAGAACGTGATACGCAGTATTTT. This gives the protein CASSHPLAGERDTQYF.

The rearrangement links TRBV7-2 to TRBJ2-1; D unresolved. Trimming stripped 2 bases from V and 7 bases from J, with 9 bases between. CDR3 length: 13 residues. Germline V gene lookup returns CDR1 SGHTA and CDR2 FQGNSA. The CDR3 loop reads CASSLSSLNEQFF. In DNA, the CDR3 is TGTGCCAGCAGCTTATCATCTCTGAATGAGCAGTTCTTC.

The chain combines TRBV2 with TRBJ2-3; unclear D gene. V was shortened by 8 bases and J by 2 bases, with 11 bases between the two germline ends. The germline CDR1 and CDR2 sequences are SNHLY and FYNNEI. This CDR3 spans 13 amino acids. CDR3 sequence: CASRSSPTDTQYF. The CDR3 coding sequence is TGTGCCAGCCGGTCCAGCCCCACAGATACGCAGTATTTT.

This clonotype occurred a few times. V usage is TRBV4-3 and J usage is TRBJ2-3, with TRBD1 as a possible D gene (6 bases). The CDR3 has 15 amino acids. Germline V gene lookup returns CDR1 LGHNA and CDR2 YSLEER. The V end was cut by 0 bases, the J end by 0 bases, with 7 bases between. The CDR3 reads CASSQDGQSTDTQYF. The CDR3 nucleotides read TGCGCCAGCAGCCAAGATGGACAGAGCACAGATACGCAGTATTTT.

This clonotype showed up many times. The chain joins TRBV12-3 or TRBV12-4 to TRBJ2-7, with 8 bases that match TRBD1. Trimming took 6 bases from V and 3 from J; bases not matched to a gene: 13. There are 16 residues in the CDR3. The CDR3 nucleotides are TGTGCCAGCAGACCTCAACCCGGGACAGGTTACTACGAGCAGTACTTC. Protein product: CASRPQPGTGYYEQYF.

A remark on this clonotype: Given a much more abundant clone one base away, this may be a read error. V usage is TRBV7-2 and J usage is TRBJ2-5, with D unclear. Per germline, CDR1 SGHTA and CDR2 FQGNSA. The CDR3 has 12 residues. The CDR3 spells CAGSSRQETQYF. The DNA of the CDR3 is TGTGCCGGCAGCTCCCGCCAAGAGACCCAGTACTTC.

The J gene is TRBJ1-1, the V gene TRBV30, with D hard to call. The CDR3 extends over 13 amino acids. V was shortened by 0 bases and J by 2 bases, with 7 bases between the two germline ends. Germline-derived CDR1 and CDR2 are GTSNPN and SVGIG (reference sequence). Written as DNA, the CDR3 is TGTGCCTGGAGTGTATCCCGAAACACTGAAGCTTTCTTT. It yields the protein CAWSVSRNTEAFF.

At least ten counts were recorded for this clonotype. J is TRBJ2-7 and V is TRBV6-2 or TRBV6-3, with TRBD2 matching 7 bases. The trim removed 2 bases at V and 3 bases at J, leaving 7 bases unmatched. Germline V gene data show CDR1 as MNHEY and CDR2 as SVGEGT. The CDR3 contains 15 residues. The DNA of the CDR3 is TGTGCCAGCAGTTACCGGCCGGGACTAAACTACGAGCAGTACTTC. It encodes CASSYRPGLNYEQYF.

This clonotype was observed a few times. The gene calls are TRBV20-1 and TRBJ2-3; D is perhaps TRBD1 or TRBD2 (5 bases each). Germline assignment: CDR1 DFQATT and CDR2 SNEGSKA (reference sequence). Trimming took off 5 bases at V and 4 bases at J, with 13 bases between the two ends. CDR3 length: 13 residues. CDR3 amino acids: CSAPVGVADTQYF. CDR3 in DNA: TGCAGTGCTCCGGTGGGGGTAGCAGATACGCAGTATTTT.

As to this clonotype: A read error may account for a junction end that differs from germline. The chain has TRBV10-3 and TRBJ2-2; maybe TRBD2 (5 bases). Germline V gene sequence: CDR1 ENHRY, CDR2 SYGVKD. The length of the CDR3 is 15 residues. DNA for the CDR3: TGTGCCATCAGTGGAACAAAGACTAACACCGAGGAGCTGTTTTTT. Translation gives CAISGTKTNTEELFF.

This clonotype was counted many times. The CDR3 is CASSLGGDFYEQYF. The CDR3 DNA reads TGTGCCAGCAGTTTAGGGGGGGATTTCTACGAGCAGTACTTC. The rearrangement links TRBV5-6 to TRBJ2-7; possible D gene TRBD2, 7 bases. Germline V CDR1 and CDR2: SGHDT, YYEEEE. Trimming removed 5 bases at V and 3 bases at J, with 15 bases between. The CDR3 is 14 residues long.

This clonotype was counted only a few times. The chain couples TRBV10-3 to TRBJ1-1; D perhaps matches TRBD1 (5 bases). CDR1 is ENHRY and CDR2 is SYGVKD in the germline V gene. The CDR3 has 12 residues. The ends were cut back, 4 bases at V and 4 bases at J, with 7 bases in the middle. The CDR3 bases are TGTGCCATCAGTGGGGACCCCACTGAAGCTTTCTTT. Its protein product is CAISGDPTEAFF.

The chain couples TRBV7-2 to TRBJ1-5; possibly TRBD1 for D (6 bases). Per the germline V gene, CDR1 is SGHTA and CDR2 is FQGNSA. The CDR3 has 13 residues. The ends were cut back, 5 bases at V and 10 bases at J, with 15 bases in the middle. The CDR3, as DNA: TGTGCCAGCAGCCGACAGGAGAGTCACCCCCAGCATTTT. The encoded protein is CASSRQESHPQHF.

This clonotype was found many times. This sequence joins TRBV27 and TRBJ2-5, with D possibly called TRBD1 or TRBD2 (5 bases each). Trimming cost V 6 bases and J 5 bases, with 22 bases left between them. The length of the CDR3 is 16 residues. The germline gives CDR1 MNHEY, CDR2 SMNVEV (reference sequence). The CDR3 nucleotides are TGTGCCAGCAGCCGCGCCGGGACCTCTTATGTGGAGACCCAGTACTTC. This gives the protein CASSRAGTSYVETQYF.

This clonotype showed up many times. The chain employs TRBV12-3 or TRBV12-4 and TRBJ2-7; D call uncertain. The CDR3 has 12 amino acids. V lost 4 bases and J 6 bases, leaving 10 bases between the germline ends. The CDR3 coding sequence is TGTGCCAGCAGTTCCCCGGTCTCCGAGCAGTACTTC. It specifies CASSSPVSEQYF.

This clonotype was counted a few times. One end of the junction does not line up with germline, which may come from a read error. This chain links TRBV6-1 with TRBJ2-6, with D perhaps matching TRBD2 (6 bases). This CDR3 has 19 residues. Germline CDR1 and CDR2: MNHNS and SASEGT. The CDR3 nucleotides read TGTGCCAGCAGTGGCCGTTGGAGTCGACTAGGATCTGGGGCCAACATCCTGACTTTC. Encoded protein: CASSGRWSRLGSGANILTF.

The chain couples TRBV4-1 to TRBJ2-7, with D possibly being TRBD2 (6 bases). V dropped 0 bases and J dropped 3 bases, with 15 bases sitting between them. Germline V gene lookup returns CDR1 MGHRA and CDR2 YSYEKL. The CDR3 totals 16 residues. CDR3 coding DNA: TGCGCCAGCAGCCAAGAAAATCGGGAGCCCTACTACGAGCAGTACTTC. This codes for CASSQENREPYYEQYF.

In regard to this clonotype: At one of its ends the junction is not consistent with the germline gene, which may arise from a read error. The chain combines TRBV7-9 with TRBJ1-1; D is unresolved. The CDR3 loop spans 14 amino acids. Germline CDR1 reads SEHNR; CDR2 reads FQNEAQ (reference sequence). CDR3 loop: CASRLEPGGSEAFF. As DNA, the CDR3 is TGTGCCAGCAGGTTAGAGCCCGGCGGGTCTGAAGCTTTCTTT.

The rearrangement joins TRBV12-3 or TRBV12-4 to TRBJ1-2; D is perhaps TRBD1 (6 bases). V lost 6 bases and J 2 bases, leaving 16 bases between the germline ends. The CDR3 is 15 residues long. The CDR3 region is CASSHHRVENYGYTF. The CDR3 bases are TGTGCCAGCAGCCATCACAGGGTGGAGAACTATGGCTACACCTTC.

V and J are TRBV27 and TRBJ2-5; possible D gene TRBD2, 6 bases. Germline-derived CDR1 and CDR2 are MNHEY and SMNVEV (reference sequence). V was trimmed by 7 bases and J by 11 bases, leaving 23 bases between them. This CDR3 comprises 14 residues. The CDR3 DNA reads TGTGCCAGCATGTGGACCCCCGGAGGGAATGAGCAGTACTTC. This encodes CASMWTPGGNEQYF.

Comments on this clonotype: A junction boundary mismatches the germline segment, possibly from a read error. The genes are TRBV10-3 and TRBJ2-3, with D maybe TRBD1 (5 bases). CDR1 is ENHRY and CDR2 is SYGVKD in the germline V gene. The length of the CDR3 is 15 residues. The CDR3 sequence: CAVSDQGNGTDTQYF. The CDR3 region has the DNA TGTGCCGTCAGTGACCAGGGAAATGGCACAGATACGCAGTATTTT.

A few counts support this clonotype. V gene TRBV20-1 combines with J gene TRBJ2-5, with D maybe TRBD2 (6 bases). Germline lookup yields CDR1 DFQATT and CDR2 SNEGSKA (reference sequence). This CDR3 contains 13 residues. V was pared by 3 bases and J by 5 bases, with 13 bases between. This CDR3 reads CSASRGYGETQYF. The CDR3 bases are TGCAGTGCTAGTCGGGGGTATGGGGAGACCCAGTACTTC.

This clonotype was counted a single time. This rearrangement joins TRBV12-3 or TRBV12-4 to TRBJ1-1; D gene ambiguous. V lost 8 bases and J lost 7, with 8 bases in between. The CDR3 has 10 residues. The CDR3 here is CASSGDEAFF. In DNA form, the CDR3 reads TGTGCCAGCTCCGGTGATGAAGCTTTCTTT.

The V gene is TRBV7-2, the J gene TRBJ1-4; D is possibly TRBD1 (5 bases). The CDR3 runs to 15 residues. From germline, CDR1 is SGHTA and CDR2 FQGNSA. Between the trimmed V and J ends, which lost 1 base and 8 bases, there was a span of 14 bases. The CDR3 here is CASSLVGRGLEKLFF. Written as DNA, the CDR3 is TGTGCCAGCAGCTTAGTTGGGCGGGGCCTAGAAAAACTGTTTTTT.

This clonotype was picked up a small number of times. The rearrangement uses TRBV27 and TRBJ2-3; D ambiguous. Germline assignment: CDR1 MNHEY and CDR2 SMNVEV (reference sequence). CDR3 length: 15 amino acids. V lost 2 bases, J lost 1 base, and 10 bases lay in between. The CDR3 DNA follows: TGTGCCAGCAGTTTAGGCGCAGAAGGCACAGATACGCAGTATTTT. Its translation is CASSLGAEGTDTQYF.

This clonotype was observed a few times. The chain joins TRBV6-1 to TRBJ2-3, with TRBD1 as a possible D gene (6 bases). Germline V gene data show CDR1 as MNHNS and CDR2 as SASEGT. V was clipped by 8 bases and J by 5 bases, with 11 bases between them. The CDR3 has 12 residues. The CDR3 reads CASVEGGDTQYF. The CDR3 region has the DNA TGTGCCAGCGTCGAAGGGGGAGATACGCAGTATTTT.